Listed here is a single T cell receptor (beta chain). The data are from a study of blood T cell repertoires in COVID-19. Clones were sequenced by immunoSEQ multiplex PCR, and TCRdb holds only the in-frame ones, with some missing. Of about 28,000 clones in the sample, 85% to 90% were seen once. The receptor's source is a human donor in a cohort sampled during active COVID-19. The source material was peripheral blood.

CDR3 region: CASSQVFRSSEKLFF. CDR3 DNA sequence: TGCGCCAGCAGCCAAGTCTTTCGGTCGTCTGAAAAACTGTTTTTT. The V and J genes are TRBV4-3 and TRBJ1-4; D is unclear. V dropped 1 base and J dropped 7 bases, with 13 bases sitting between them. Germline CDR1 reads LGHNA; CDR2 reads YSLEER. CDR3 length equals 15 residues.